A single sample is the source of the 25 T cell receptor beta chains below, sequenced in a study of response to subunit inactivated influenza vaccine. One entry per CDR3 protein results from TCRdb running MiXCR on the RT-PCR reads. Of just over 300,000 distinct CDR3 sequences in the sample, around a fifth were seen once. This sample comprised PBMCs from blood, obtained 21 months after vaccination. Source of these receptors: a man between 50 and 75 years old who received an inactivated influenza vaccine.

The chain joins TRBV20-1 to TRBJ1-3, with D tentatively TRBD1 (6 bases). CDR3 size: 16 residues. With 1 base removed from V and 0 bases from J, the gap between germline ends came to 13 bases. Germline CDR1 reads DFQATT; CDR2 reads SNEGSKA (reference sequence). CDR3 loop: CSARGTGPRSGNTIYF. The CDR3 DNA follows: TGCAGTGCTAGAGGAACAGGGCCCCGCTCTGGAAACACCATATATTTT.

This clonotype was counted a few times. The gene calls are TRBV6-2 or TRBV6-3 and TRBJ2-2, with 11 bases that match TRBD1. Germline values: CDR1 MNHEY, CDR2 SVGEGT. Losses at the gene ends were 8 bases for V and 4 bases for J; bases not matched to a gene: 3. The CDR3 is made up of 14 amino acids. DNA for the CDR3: TGTGCCAGCGGACAGGGGGCAGGCACCGGGGAGCTGTTTTTT. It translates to CASGQGAGTGELFF.

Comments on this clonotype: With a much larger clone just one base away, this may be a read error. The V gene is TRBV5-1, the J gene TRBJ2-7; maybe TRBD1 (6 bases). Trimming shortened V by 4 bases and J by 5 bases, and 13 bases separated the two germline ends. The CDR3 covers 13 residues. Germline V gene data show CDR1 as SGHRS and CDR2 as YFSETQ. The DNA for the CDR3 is TGCGCCAGCAGCCTCCGGGACATGGACGAGCAGTACTTC. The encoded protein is CASSLRDMDEQYF.

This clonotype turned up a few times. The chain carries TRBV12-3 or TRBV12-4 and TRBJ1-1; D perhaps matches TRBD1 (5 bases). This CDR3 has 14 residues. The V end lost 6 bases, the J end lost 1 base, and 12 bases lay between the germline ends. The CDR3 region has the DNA TGTGCCAGCAGCAGGAGGGGAGAGAACACTGAAGCTTTCTTT. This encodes CASSRRGENTEAFF.

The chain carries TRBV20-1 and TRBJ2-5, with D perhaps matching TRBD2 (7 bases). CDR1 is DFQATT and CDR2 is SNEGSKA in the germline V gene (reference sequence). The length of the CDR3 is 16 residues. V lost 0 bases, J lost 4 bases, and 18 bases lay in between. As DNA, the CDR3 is TGCAGTGCTAGAGACCCTGTAAAGGGGGAGGGAGAGACCCAGTACTTC. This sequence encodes CSARDPVKGEGETQYF.

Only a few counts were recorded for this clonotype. The chain's CDR3 is CASSQGTSGSYEQYF. The CDR3 region has the DNA TGTGCCAGCAGCCAAGGGACTAGCGGTTCCTACGAGCAGTACTTC. V and J are TRBV3-1 and TRBJ2-7; TRBD2 aligns across 10 bases. CDR3 length equals 15 residues. V shed 1 base, J shed 1 base, and the junction held 1 base outside the gene matches. Germline CDR1 and CDR2: LGHDT and YNNKEL (reference sequence).

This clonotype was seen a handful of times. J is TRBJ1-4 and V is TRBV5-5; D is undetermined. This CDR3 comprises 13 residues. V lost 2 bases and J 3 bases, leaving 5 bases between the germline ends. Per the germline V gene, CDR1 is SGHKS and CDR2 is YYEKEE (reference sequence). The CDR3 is CASSFAANEKLFF. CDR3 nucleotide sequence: TGTGCCAGCAGCTTCGCGGCTAATGAAAAACTGTTTTTT.

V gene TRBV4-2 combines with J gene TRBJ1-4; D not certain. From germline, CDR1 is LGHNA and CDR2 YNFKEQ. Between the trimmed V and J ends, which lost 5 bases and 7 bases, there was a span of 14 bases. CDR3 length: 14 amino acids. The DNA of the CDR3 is TGTGCCAGCAGCTCAAACGTTCGGGGTGAAAAACTGTTTTTT. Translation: CASSSNVRGEKLFF.

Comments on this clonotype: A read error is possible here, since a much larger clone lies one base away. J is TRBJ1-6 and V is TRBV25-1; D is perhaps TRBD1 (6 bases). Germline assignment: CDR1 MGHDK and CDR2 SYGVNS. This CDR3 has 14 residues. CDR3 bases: TGTGCCAGCAGTGAAGCACAGGGAGACTCACCCATCCACTTT. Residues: CASSEAQGDSPIHF.

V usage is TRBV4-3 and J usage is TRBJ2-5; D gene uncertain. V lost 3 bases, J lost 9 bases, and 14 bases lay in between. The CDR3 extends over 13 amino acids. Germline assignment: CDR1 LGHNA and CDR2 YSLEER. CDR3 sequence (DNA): TGCGCCAGCAGCCAGGAAACTTACGCGGCCCAGTACTTC. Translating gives CASSQETYAAQYF.

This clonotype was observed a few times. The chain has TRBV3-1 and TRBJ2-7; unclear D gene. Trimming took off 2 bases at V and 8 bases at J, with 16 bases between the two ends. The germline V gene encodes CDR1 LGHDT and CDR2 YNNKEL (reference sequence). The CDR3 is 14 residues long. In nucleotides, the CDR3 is TGTGCCAGCAGCCAAACCGGAGCGTCTACGAAGCAGTACTTC. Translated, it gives CASSQTGASTKQYF.

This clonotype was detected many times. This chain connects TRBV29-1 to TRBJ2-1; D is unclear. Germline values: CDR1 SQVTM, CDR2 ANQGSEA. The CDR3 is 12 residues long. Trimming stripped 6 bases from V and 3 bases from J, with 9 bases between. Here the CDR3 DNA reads TGCAGCGTCTTAGACGGCTACAATGAGCAGTTCTTC. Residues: CSVLDGYNEQFF.

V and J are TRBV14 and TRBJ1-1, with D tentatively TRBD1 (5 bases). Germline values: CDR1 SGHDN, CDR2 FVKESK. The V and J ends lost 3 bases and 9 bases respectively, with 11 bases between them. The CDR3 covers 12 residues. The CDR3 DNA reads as TGTGCCAGCAGCCAGTTTTCGGGGCAAGCTTTCTTT. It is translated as CASSQFSGQAFF.

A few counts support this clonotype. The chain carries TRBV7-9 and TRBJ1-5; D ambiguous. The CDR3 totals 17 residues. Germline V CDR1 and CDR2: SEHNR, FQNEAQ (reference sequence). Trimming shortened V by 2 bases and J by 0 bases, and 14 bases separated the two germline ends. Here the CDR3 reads CASSLTPNSDSNQPQHF. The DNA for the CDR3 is TGTGCCAGCAGCTTAACTCCAAATTCAGATAGCAATCAGCCCCAGCATTTT.

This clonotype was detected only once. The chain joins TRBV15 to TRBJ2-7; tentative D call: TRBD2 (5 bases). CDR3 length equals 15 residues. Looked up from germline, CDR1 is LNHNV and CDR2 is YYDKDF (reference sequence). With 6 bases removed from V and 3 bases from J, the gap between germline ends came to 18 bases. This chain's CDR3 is CATSTFRGAVYEQYF. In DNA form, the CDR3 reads TGTGCCACCAGTACCTTCCGGGGAGCAGTCTACGAGCAGTACTTC.

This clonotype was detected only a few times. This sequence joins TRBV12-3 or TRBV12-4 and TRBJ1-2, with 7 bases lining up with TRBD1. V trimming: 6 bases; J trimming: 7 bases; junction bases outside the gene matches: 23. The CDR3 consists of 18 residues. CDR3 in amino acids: CASRMALSRDRYSGGYTF. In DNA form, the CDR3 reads TGTGCCAGCAGGATGGCCCTCTCACGGGACAGATATTCGGGTGGCTACACCTTC.

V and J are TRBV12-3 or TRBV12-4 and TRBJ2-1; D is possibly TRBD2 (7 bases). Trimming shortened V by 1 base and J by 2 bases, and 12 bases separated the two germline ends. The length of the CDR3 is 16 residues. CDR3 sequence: CASSLGRGRAYNEQFF. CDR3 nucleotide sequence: TGTGCCAGCAGTTTAGGGCGGGGGCGTGCCTACAATGAGCAGTTCTTC.

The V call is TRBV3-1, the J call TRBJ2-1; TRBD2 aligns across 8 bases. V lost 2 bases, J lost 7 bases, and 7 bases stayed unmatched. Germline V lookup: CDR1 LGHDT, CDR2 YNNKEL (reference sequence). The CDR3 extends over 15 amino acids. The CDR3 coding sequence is TGTGCCAGCAGCCAAACCGGGACTAGGGGTAATGAGCAGTTCTTC. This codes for CASSQTGTRGNEQFF.

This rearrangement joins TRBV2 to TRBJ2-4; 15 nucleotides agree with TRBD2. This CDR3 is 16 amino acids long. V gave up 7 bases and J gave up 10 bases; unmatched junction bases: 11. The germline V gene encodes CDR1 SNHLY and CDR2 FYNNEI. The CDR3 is CASIDGTSGRPNIQYF. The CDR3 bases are TGTGCCAGCATTGACGGGACTAGCGGGAGGCCAAATATTCAGTACTTC.

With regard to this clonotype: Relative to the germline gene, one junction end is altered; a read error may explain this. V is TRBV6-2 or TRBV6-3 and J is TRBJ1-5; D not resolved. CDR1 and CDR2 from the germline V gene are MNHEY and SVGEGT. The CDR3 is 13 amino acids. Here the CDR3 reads CASSDPPPNHSLF. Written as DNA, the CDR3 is TGTGCCAGCAGTGACCCCCCACCCAACCACTCTCTTTTT.

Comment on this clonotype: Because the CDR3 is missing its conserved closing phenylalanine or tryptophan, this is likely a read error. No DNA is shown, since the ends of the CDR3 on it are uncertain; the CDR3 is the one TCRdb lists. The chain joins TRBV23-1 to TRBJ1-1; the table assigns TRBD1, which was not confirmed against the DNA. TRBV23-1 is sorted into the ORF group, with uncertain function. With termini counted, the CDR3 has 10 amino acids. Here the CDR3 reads CASSQSTQGR.

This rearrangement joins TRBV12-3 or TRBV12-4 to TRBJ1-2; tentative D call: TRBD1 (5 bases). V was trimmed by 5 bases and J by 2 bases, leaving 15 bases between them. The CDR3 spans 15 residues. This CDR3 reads CASSPSGTGNYGYTF. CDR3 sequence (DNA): TGTGCCAGCAGTCCCTCCGGGACGGGAAACTATGGCTACACCTTC.

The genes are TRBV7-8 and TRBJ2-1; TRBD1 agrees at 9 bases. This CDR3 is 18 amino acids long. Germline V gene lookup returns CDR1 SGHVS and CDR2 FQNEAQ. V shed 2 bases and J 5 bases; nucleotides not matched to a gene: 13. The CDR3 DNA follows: TGTGCCAGCAGCTTATGGGCATCAGGACAGGGGTTCCACAATGAGCAGTTCTTC. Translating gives CASSLWASGQGFHNEQFF.

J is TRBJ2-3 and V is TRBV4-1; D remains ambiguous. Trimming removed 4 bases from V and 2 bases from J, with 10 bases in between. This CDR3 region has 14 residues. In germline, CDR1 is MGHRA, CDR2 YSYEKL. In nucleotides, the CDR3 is TGCGCCAGCAGCCTGACCCTCCTCACAGATACGCAGTATTTT. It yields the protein CASSLTLLTDTQYF.

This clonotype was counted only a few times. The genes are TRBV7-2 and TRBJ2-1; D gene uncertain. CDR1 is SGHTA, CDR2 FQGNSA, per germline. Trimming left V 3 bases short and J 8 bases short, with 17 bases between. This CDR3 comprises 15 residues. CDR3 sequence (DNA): TGTGCCAGCAGCTTTAAGTCGTTTGGGTCCCATGAGCAGTTCTTC. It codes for CASSFKSFGSHEQFF. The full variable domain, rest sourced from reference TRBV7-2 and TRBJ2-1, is GAGVSQSPSNKVTEKGKDVELRCDPISGHTALYWYRQSLGQGLEFLIYFQGNSAPDKSGLPSDRFSAERTGGSVSTLTIQRTQQEDSAVYLCASSFKSFGSHEQFFGPGTRLTVL.